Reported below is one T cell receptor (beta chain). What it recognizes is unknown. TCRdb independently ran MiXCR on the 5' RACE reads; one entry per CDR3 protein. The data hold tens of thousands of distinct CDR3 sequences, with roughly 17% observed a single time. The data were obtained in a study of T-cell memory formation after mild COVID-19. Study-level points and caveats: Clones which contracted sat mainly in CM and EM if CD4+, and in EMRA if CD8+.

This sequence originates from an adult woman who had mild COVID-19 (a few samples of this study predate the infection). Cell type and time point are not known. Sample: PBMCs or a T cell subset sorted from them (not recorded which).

CDR3 sequence reads: CSARLPDRLPGYGYTF. CDR3 DNA: TGCAGTGCTAGATTGCCAGACAGACTCCCAGGCTATGGCTACACCTTC. The V gene is TRBV20-1, the J gene TRBJ1-2; the D gene is possibly TRBD1 (5 bases). This CDR3 is built from 16 residues. V lost 2 bases to trimming and J lost 4 bases, with 20 bases between them. Germline CDR1 and CDR2: DFQATT and SNEGSKA (reference sequence).